Described below is a single T cell receptor (beta chain) sequence and its context. No antigen is known for it. The PCR contained 60 Vbeta and 13 Jbeta primers. In the source study's methods: Some 10 million of the 80 million or so unique TCR beta chains counted in a later analysis were shared. Assay: immunoSEQ multiplex PCR; the TCRdb copy retains only in-frame clones and omits some. The V and J calls and clone size are taken from that table; D and trimming were inferred from the DNA. The sample carries 100,000 to 150,000 clones, about four fifths recorded once. These data originate in a study of cytomegalovirus exposure and HLA in healthy donors. Regarding the study as a whole: As a later analysis showed, several of the most significant clusters appeared to be linked to common viral pathogens. Reported performance of the classifier showed diagnosis of cytomegalovirus status with high specificity and sensitivity. Presence/absence analyses took donor sequencing depth as roughly uniform.

Trimming took off 1 base at V and 9 bases at J, with 19 bases between the two ends. The CDR3 is 17 residues long. Looked up from germline, CDR1 is MGHRA and CDR2 is YSYEKL. The chain uses TRBV4-1 and TRBJ1-6; D not resolved. The sample taken for sequencing was PBMCs. The source of this sequence is a woman in her thirties or forties in good health and CMV-seronegative. This CDR3 is CASSQGPPEIQSSPLHF. Here the CDR3 DNA reads TGCGCCAGCAGCCAAGGGCCACCCGAAATACAAAGTTCACCCCTCCACTTT.